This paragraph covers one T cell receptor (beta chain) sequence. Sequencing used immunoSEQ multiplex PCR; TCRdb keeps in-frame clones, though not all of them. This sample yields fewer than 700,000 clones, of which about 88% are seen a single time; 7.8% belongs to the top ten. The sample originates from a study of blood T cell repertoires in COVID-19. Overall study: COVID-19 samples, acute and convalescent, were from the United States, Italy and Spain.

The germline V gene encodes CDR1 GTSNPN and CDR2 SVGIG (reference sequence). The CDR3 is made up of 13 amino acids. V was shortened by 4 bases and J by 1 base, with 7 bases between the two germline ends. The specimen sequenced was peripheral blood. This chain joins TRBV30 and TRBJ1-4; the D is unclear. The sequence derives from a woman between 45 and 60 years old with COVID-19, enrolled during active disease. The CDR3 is CAWNAGTNEKLFF. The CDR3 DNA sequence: TGTGCCTGGAATGCAGGAACTAATGAAAAACTGTTTTTT.